Below, 23 T cell receptor beta chains from the same sample are listed, as sequenced in a study of cytomegalovirus exposure and HLA in healthy donors (dated by TCRdb to the late 2010s). Library preparation used the immunoSEQ multiplex PCR assay. The multiplex PCR relied on a mix of 60 forward primers for TCR Vbeta segments and 13 reverse primers for TCR Jbeta segments. Imported from immuneACCESS, the table was reduced by TCRdb to in-frame sequences with V and J called. These copies leave out some clones; in studies compared against another copy, an unresolved V gene accounts for under half, and the cause of the remainder is not known. This sample gives over 150,000 clones in total; around 84% of them show up just once. Around 6% of the sample comes from the top ten. Source material: PBMCs. The receptor set was obtained from a middle-aged woman in good health and CMV-seropositive.

The CDR3 bases are TGTGCCAGCAGCCCCCGACACGTAGCCGGGGAGCTGTTTTTT. This sequence encodes CASSPRHVAGELFF. The chain has TRBV11-2 and TRBJ2-2; D gene ambiguous. The V end lost 5 bases, the J end lost 6 bases, and 13 bases lay between the germline ends. This CDR3 spans 14 amino acids. CDR1 is SGHAT, CDR2 FQNNGV, per germline. The variable domain in full, with the rest retrieved from reference TRBV11-2 and TRBJ2-2, is EAGVAQSPRYKIIEKRQSVAFWCNPISGHATLYWYQQILGQGPKLLIQFQNNGVVDDSQLPKDRFSAERLKGVDSTLKIQPAKLEDSAVYLCASSPRHVAGELFFGEGSRLTVL.

This clone has just one count. The rearrangement uses TRBV27 and TRBJ2-1; D unclear. Trimming stripped 2 bases from V and 8 bases from J, with 16 bases between. CDR1 and CDR2 (germline): MNHEY, SMNVEV (reference sequence). The CDR3 length is 15 residues. Here the CDR3 reads CASSLNSLVVDEQFF. The CDR3 bases are TGTGCCAGCAGTTTAAACAGCCTGGTCGTGGATGAGCAGTTCTTC.

The V call is TRBV5-6, the J call TRBJ2-3; no reliable D call. The length of the CDR3 is 13 residues. The germline V gene has CDR1 SGHDT and CDR2 YYEEEE. V was shortened by 5 bases and J by 0 bases, with 7 bases between the two germline ends. The CDR3 DNA sequence: TGTGCCAGCAGTCCCGTAAGCACAGATACGCAGTATTTT. Amino acid sequence: CASSPVSTDTQYF. The whole variable domain, remainder taken from reference TRBV5-6 and TRBJ2-3, is DAGVTQSPTHLIKTRGQQVTLRCSPKSGHDTVSWYQQALGQGPQFIFQYYEEEERQRGNFPDRFSGHQFPNYSSELNVNALLLGDSALYLCASSPVSTDTQYFGPGTRLTVL.

V usage is TRBV12-5 and J usage is TRBJ2-1; 11 bases match TRBD1. This CDR3 spans 16 amino acids. After removal of 6 bases from V and 7 bases from J, the junction contained 11 bases not matched to a gene. Germline V CDR1 and CDR2: LGHNT, FRNRAP. CDR3: CASGITGTGGRNEQFF. CDR3 coding DNA: TGTGCTAGTGGAATAACCGGGACAGGGGGGAGGAATGAGCAGTTCTTC.

The V and J genes are TRBV5-1 and TRBJ2-7; D unclear. The CDR3 has 17 amino acids. Germline loops: CDR1 SGHRS, CDR2 YFSETQ. Deletions cut 0 bases from V and 3 bases from J, with 19 bases between. CDR3 DNA sequence: TGCGCCAGCAGCTTGGTGGCTTGGTCCCCCGAAAACTACGAGCAGTACTTC. Residues: CASSLVAWSPENYEQYF.

The chain uses TRBV27 and TRBJ1-2; D might be TRBD1 (5 bases). From germline, CDR1 is MNHEY and CDR2 SMNVEV (reference sequence). The CDR3 has 16 residues. Trimming removed 5 bases at V and 0 bases at J, with 16 bases between. In DNA form, the CDR3 reads TGTGCCAGCAGTCCCAGAAAGGTGACAGCTAACTATGGCTACACCTTC. Translation: CASSPRKVTANYGYTF.

The table lists this clone with a count of one. CDR3 loop: CATSLGLAYEQYF. Written as DNA, the CDR3 is TGTGCCACATCCCTTGGACTTGCCTACGAGCAGTACTTC. V and J are TRBV2 and TRBJ2-5, with a weak D call TRBD2 (5 bases). The J call is in doubt because the DNA end fits TRBJ2-7 better. Germline V lookup: CDR1 SNHLY, CDR2 FYNNEI. The CDR3 covers 13 residues.

The chain carries TRBV28 and TRBJ1-4, with 7 bases matching TRBD1. Germline V CDR1 and CDR2: MDHEN, SYDVKM. The CDR3 has 14 residues. V shed 7 bases, J shed 4 bases, and the junction held 6 bases outside the gene matches. The CDR3 spells CASKSQGFNEKLFF. The CDR3 nucleotides read TGTGCCAGCAAATCACAGGGGTTTAATGAAAAACTGTTTTTT.

CDR3 sequence (DNA): TGTGCCTCCACCGGGACAGGGATATCTACGGCAACTAATGAAAAACTGTTTTTT. This encodes CASTGTGISTATNEKLFF. The V gene is TRBV30, the J gene TRBJ1-4, with 9 bases identical to TRBD1. This CDR3 region has 18 residues. CDR1 and CDR2 (germline): GTSNPN, SVGIG (reference sequence). V dropped 7 bases and J dropped 0; count of bases not matched to a gene: 15.

The chain couples TRBV28 to TRBJ2-7, with 7 bases lining up with TRBD1. The CDR3 covers 16 residues. Per the germline V gene, CDR1 is MDHEN and CDR2 is SYDVKM. Trimming removed 6 bases from V and 0 bases from J; junction bases left unmatched: 11. The CDR3 region has the DNA TGTGCCAGCAGGATTCGGACAGGCGCAAGCTCCTACGAGCAGTACTTC. It translates to CASRIRTGASSYEQYF. The full variable domain, completed using reference TRBV28 and TRBJ2-7, is DVKVTQSSRYLVKRTGEKVFLECVQDMDHENMFWYRQDPGLGLRLIYFSYDVKMKEKGDIPEGYSVSREKKERFSLILESASTNQTSMYLCASRIRTGASSYEQYFGPGTRLTVT.

The chain's CDR3 is CASSMGGGKLYEQYF. CDR3 in DNA: TGTGCCAGCAGTATGGGTGGGGGGAAACTCTACGAGCAGTACTTC. V is TRBV28 and J is TRBJ2-7; a possible D gene is TRBD2 (6 bases). The CDR3 consists of 15 residues. Trimming removed 5 bases at V and 3 bases at J, with 17 bases between. Germline V gene lookup returns CDR1 MDHEN and CDR2 SYDVKM.

The CDR3 protein is CASSYSSTGSLDTIYF. Written as DNA, the CDR3 is TGTGCCAGCAGTTACTCGTCGACAGGGTCGTTAGACACCATATATTTT. J is TRBJ1-3 and V is TRBV6-5; 7 nucleotides match TRBD1. V shed 0 bases, J shed 8 bases, and the junction held 10 bases outside the gene matches. The CDR3 consists of 16 residues. CDR1 MNHEY and CDR2 SVGAGI come from the germline V gene.

The genes are TRBV6-5 and TRBJ1-1; 7 bases map to TRBD1. Germline CDR1 reads MNHEY; CDR2 reads SVGAGI. This CDR3 contains 15 residues. Trimming cost V 5 bases and J 0 bases; bases outside gene matches: 6. Written as DNA, the CDR3 is TGTGCCAGCAGTAGGGGACAGCGGCTGAACACTGAAGCTTTCTTT. This gives the protein CASSRGQRLNTEAFF.

This clone was seen a single time. The V call is TRBV29-1, the J call TRBJ2-7; 12 bases agree with TRBD2. Losses at the gene ends were 4 bases for V and 6 bases for J; bases not matched to a gene: 4. Germline V gene data show CDR1 as SQVTM and CDR2 as ANQGSEA. This CDR3 has 13 residues. The CDR3 spells CSVAPSGGGEQYF. The DNA of the CDR3 is TGCAGCGTTGCGCCTAGCGGGGGGGGCGAGCAGTACTTC.

The rearrangement links TRBV6-1 to TRBJ1-1; D not certain. Trimming stripped 7 bases from V and 7 bases from J, with 22 bases between. The CDR3 contains 15 residues. CDR1 MNHNS and CDR2 SASEGT come from the germline V gene. CDR3 coding DNA: TGTGCCAGCACCGAGCGGACTTGGAGACCTGTTGAAGCTTTCTTT. Translation gives CASTERTWRPVEAFF.

Only a few counts were recorded for this clone. This sequence joins TRBV7-3 and TRBJ1-1; 8 nucleotides match TRBD1. The CDR3 has 15 residues. V trimming: 2 bases; J trimming: 2 bases; junction bases outside the gene matches: 4. Germline loops: CDR1 SGHTA, CDR2 FQGTGA. The CDR3 here is CASSLRGQGNTEAFF. For the CDR3, the DNA is TGTGCCAGCAGCTTACGAGGACAGGGAAACACTGAAGCTTTCTTT. Full variable domain (rest looked up from reference TRBV7-3 and TRBJ1-1): GAGVSQTPSNKVTEKGKYVELRCDPISGHTALYWYRQSLGQGPEFLIYFQGTGAADDSGLPNDRFFAVRPEGSVSTLKIQRTERGDSAVYLCASSLRGQGNTEAFFGQGTRLTVV.

This clone was picked up a small number of times. The rearrangement joins TRBV7-9 to TRBJ2-7; D is ambiguous. Between the trimmed V and J ends, which lost 1 base and 2 bases, there was a span of 9 bases. The CDR3 has 14 residues. Per germline, CDR1 SEHNR and CDR2 FQNEAQ (reference sequence). CDR3: CASSLDIPPYEQYF. CDR3 DNA sequence: TGTGCCAGCAGCTTAGATATTCCCCCCTACGAGCAGTACTTC.

V usage is TRBV5-1 and J usage is TRBJ2-7; D not certain. The CDR3 extends over 14 amino acids. V was trimmed by 5 bases and J by 1 base, leaving 13 bases between them. CDR1 SGHRS and CDR2 YFSETQ come from the germline V gene. The CDR3, as DNA: TGCGCCAGCAGTCCGGCGTCGGGTTCCTACGAGCAGTACTTC. Its translation is CASSPASGSYEQYF.

This clone showed up just once. The V gene is TRBV7-9, the J gene TRBJ1-2; 7 positions agree with TRBD1. The V gene end was trimmed by 5 bases and the J gene end by 8 bases; junction bases not matched to a gene: 8. This CDR3 is built from 13 residues. Germline V gives CDR1 SEHNR, CDR2 FQNEAQ (reference sequence). The CDR3 DNA reads TGTGCCAGCAGCGAAACAGGGGCGGGGGGCTACACCTTC. It encodes CASSETGAGGYTF.

This sequence joins TRBV19 and TRBJ1-3, with 7 positions matching TRBD1. Losses at the gene ends were 4 bases for V and 3 bases for J; bases not matched to a gene: 9. Per germline, CDR1 LNHDA and CDR2 SQIVND (reference sequence). The CDR3 totals 16 residues. The CDR3 is CASSTPGGGNGNTIYF. The CDR3 DNA reads as TGTGCCAGTAGTACGCCTGGAGGGGGCAATGGAAACACCATATATTTT.

The gene calls are TRBV7-2 and TRBJ2-7; D is possibly TRBD1 (5 bases). V was clipped by 7 bases and J by 4 bases, with 14 bases between them. CDR3 length equals 13 residues. Germline CDR1 SGHTA, CDR2 FQGNSA. The CDR3 is CASTPGKGYEQYF. The CDR3 coding sequence is TGTGCCAGCACCCCCGGTAAGGGGTACGAGCAGTACTTC.

This clone was seen a few times. The chain couples TRBV5-1 to TRBJ2-1; D is uncertain. The ends were cut back, 0 bases at V and 4 bases at J, with 8 bases in the middle. The length of the CDR3 is 14 residues. Germline-derived CDR1 and CDR2 are SGHRS and YFSETQ. This CDR3 reads CASSLDQAYNEQFF. The CDR3 DNA reads as TGCGCCAGCAGCTTGGACCAGGCATACAATGAGCAGTTCTTC. The full variable domain, completed using reference TRBV5-1 and TRBJ2-1, is KAGVTQTPRYLIKTRGQQVTLSCSPISGHRSVSWYQQTPGQGLQFLFEYFSETQRNKGNFPGRFSGRQFSNSRSEMNVSTLELGDSALYLCASSLDQAYNEQFFGPGTRLTVL.

The chain employs TRBV7-9 and TRBJ1-1, with D possibly matching TRBD1 (5 bases). CDR1 is SEHNR, CDR2 FQNEAQ, per germline (reference sequence). Trimming left V 5 bases short and J 1 base short, with 17 bases between. The CDR3 is 16 amino acids. The CDR3 spells CASSPIDRGTNTEAFF. The CDR3 DNA sequence: TGTGCCAGCAGCCCGATCGACCGGGGGACGAACACTGAAGCTTTCTTT.